Presented here are 13 T cell receptor beta chains from one specimen sequenced in a study of HIV-infected patients and healthy controls. cDNA was made from around 0.45 ug RNA using alpha and beta constant primers. Each of the alpha and beta chains got its own library through chain-specific third strand synthesis with indices. TCRdb re-analysed the 5' RACE reads in MiXCR, keeping a single row per CDR3 protein. The sample carries 20,000 to 30,000 distinct CDR3 sequences, 8.5% to 9% recorded once. The repertoire came from unfractionated whole blood and reflected all unsorted peripheral T cells. Sequenced material: blood. The receptors were sampled from an adult in good health.

This clonotype was seen at least ten times. The gene calls are TRBV19 and TRBJ1-5; no clear D. The CDR3 covers 15 residues. V dropped 3 bases and J dropped 4 bases, with 13 bases sitting between them. Germline CDR1 is LNHDA and CDR2 is SQIVND (reference sequence). The chain's CDR3 is CASSIFLGSNQPQHF. As DNA, the CDR3 is TGTGCCAGTAGTATTTTTTTAGGGTCAAATCAGCCCCAGCATTTT.

This clonotype is deemed medium-sized. The chain has TRBV3-1 and TRBJ2-7; D gene uncertain. V lost 2 bases and J 2 bases, leaving 7 bases between the germline ends. Germline CDR1 and CDR2: LGHDT and YNNKEL (reference sequence). This CDR3 has 13 amino acids. CDR3: CASSQRLAYEQYF. The CDR3 bases are TGTGCCAGCAGCCAAAGACTTGCCTACGAGCAGTACTTC.

This clonotype is medium-sized (0.01 to 0.1%) in the sample. The J gene is TRBJ2-5, the V gene TRBV29-1; D not certain. CDR3 length equals 10 residues. Trimming took off 4 bases at V and 6 bases at J, with 6 bases between the two ends. Germline V gene lookup returns CDR1 SQVTM and CDR2 ANQGSEA. The CDR3 here is CSVVSQTQYF. The CDR3 DNA follows: TGCAGCGTTGTATCCCAGACCCAGTACTTC.

In its sample, this clonotype ranks as medium-sized. The V gene is TRBV6-4, the J gene TRBJ2-3; tentatively, D is TRBD2 (6 bases). The CDR3 extends over 14 amino acids. The V and J ends lost 3 bases and 3 bases respectively, with 10 bases between them. Germline CDR1 MRHNA, CDR2 SNTAGT. CDR3 DNA: TGTGCCAGCAGTGAGGGGGGTAATACAGATACGCAGTATTTT. Protein sequence: CASSEGGNTDTQYF.

This clonotype has at least ten counts. V gene TRBV20-1 combines with J gene TRBJ1-1; D is possibly TRBD1 (6 bases). The CDR3 covers 14 residues. Germline assignment: CDR1 DFQATT and CDR2 SNEGSKA (reference sequence). Deletions cut 2 bases from V and 6 bases from J, with 16 bases between. For the CDR3, the DNA is TGCAGTGCTAGACGACAGGCTACTGGCGCTGAAGCTTTCTTT. Encoded protein: CSARRQATGAEAFF.

This clonotype was seen at least ten times. The chain links TRBV20-1 to TRBJ2-3; no clear D. Germline assignment: CDR1 DFQATT and CDR2 SNEGSKA (reference sequence). The length of the CDR3 is 15 residues. V shed 7 bases and J shed 0 bases, with 17 bases lying between them. Here the CDR3 reads CSVNFDSSSTDTQYF. The DNA for the CDR3 is TGCAGTGTAAACTTCGACTCCTCTAGCACAGATACGCAGTATTTT.

This clonotype was seen many times. The genes are TRBV27 and TRBJ1-3; unclear D gene. In germline, CDR1 is MNHEY, CDR2 SMNVEV (reference sequence). V lost 4 bases, J lost 3 bases, and 4 bases lay in between. The CDR3 is 12 amino acids. This chain's CDR3 is CASSYDGNTIYF. Written as DNA, the CDR3 is TGTGCCAGCAGTTACGATGGAAACACCATATATTTT.

V usage is TRBV25-1 and J usage is TRBJ1-2; a possible D gene is TRBD1 (6 bases). The germline gives CDR1 MGHDK, CDR2 SYGVNS. This CDR3 has 16 amino acids. The V and J ends lost 3 bases and 5 bases respectively, with 19 bases between them. This CDR3 is CASSDGARQGHYGYTF. The CDR3, as DNA: TGTGCCAGCAGTGATGGTGCACGTCAGGGGCATTATGGCTACACCTTC.

This clonotype was observed at least ten times. The rearrangement joins TRBV27 to TRBJ1-4, with TRBD1 as a possible D gene (5 bases). Trimming removed 7 bases from V and 8 bases from J, with 20 bases in between. Germline V gene lookup returns CDR1 MNHEY and CDR2 SMNVEV (reference sequence). This CDR3 is built from 15 residues. DNA for the CDR3: TGTGCCAGCATCCTAAGCTGGGACCCCCGGGAAAAACTGTTTTTT. Its protein product is CASILSWDPREKLFF. The whole variable domain, remainder taken from reference TRBV27 and TRBJ1-4, is EAQVTQNPRYLITVTGKKLTVTCSQNMNHEYMSWYRQDPGLGLRQIYYSMNVEVTDKGDVPEGYKVSRKEKRNFPLILESPSPNQTSLYFCASILSWDPREKLFFGSGTQLSVL.

This clonotype appeared many times. V is TRBV18 and J is TRBJ1-5; D remains ambiguous. Trimming stripped 3 bases from V and 0 bases from J, with 9 bases between. The CDR3 is 15 amino acids. The germline V gene encodes CDR1 KGHSH and CDR2 LQKENI. DNA of the CDR3: TGTGCCAGCTCACCTGTTGGGGATAGCAATCAGCCCCAGCATTTT. Protein sequence: CASSPVGDSNQPQHF.

This clonotype was recorded at least ten times. The junction and the germline gene differ at one end; a read error may be behind it. V is TRBV6-1 and J is TRBJ1-2; D not certain. This CDR3 region has 9 residues. The V gene's germline CDR1 is MNHNS and CDR2 SASEGT. CDR3 protein: CASSPLSAF. CDR3 in DNA: TGTGCCAGCAGCCCCCTGTCTGCCTTC.

This clonotype has ten or more counts. V usage is TRBV12-5 and J usage is TRBJ2-3; D might be TRBD1 (6 bases). The CDR3 extends over 15 amino acids. Germline CDR1 reads LGHNT; CDR2 reads FRNRAP. Trimming took 2 bases from V and 0 from J, leaving 9 bases between them. The CDR3 DNA reads TGTGCTAGTGGTTTGAGAGGGGGTAGCACAGATACGCAGTATTTT. Protein product: CASGLRGGSTDTQYF.

This chain uses TRBV4-3 with TRBJ2-7; no firm D call. The CDR3 covers 14 residues. V lost 2 bases, J lost 4 bases, and 12 bases lay in between. CDR1 and CDR2 from the germline V gene are LGHNA and YSLEER. CDR3 in DNA: TGCGCCAGCAGCCAATCTGATTTACCTTACGAGCAGTACTTC. It is translated as CASSQSDLPYEQYF.